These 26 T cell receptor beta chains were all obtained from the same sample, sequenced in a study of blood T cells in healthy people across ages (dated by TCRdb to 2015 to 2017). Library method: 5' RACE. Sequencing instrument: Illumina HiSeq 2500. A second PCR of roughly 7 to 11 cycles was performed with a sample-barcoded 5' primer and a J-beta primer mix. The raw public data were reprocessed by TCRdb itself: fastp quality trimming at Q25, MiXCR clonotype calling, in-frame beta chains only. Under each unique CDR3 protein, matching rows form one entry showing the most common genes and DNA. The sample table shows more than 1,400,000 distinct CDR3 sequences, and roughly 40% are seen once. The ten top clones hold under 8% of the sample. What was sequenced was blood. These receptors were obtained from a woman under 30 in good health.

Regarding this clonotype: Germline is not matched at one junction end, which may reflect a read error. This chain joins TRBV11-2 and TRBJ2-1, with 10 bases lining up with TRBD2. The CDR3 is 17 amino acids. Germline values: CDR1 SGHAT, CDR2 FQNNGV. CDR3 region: CASSLGTSASSYKEQFF. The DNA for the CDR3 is TGTGCCAGCAGCCTAGGGACTAGCGCGAGCTCCTACAAGGAGCAGTTCTTC.

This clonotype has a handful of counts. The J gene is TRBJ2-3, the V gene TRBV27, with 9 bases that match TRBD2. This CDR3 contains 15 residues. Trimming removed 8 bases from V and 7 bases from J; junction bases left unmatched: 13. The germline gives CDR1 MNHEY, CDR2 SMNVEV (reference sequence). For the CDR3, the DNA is TGTGCCAGCGGAGGCGTGGCTAGCGGGGATCATACGCAGTATTTT. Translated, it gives CASGGVASGDHTQYF.

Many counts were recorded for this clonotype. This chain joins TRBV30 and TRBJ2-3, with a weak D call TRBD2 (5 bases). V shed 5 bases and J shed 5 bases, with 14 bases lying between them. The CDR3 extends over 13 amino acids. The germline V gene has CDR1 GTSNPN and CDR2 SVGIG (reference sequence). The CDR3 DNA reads TGTGCCTGGGCTAAGGACTTGGAAGATACGCAGTATTTT. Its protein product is CAWAKDLEDTQYF.

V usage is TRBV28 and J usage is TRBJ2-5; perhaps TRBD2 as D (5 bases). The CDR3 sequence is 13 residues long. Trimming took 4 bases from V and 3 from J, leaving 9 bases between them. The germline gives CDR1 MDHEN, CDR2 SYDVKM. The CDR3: CASSSGFKETQYF. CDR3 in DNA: TGTGCCAGCAGTTCGGGGTTCAAAGAGACCCAGTACTTC.

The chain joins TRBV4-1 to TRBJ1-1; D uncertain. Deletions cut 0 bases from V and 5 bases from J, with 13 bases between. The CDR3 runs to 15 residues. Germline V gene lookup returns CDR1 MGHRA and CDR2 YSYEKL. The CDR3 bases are TGCGCCAGCAGCCAAGATCTCGGCAGAGGGACTGAAGCTTTCTTT. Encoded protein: CASSQDLGRGTEAFF.

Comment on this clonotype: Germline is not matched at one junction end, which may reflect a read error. CDR3 amino acids: CACSFVVETQYF. Written as DNA, the CDR3 is TGTGCCTGCAGTTTTGTTGTCGAGACCCAGTACTTC. The gene calls are TRBV12-3 or TRBV12-4 and TRBJ2-5; the D is unclear. The CDR3 contains 12 residues.

The chain's CDR3 is CASSSLGTLREQYF. As DNA, the CDR3 is TGTGCCAGCAGCTCCTTGGGGACCCTTCGCGAGCAGTACTTC. The gene calls are TRBV28 and TRBJ2-7; D may correspond to TRBD1 or TRBD2 (5 bases each). Trimming took off 6 bases at V and 6 bases at J, with 18 bases between the two ends. Germline loops: CDR1 MDHEN, CDR2 SYDVKM. The CDR3 is 14 amino acids.

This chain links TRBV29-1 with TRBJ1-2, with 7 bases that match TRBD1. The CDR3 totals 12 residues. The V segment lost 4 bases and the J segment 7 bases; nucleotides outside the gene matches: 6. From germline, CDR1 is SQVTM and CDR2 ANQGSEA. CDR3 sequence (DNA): TGCAGCGTTGCGGGACAGTTGGCTGGCTACACCTTC. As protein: CSVAGQLAGYTF.

CDR3 loop: CASSPRPEGADTQYF. The DNA for the CDR3 is TGTGCCAGCAGCCCGCGACCGGAGGGTGCAGATACGCAGTATTTT. V usage is TRBV3-1 and J usage is TRBJ2-3; possibly TRBD2 for D (6 bases). CDR1 and CDR2 (germline): LGHDT, YNNKEL (reference sequence). Trimming pared 4 bases from V and 4 bases from J, leaving 15 bases between. This CDR3 contains 15 residues.

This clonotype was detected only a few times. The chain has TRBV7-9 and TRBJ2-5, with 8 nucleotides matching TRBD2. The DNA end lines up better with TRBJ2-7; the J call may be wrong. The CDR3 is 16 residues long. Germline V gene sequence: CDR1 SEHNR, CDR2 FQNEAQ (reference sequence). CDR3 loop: CASSLSSRGGFDEQYF. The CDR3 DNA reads TGTGCCAGCAGCTTAAGTTCCCGGGGGGGTTTCGACGAGCAGTACTTC.

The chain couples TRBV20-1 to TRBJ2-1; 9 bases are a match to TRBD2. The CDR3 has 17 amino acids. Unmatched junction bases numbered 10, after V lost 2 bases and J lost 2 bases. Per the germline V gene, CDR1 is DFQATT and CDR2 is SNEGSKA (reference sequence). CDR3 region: CSARRAGGPDPYNEQFF. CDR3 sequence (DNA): TGCAGTGCTAGACGGGCGGGAGGGCCAGATCCCTACAATGAGCAGTTCTTC.

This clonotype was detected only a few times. This CDR3 is CASSSTSAKNQETQYF. DNA of the CDR3: TGTGCCAGCAGTTCTACTAGCGCCAAAAATCAAGAGACCCAGTACTTC. The J gene is TRBJ2-5, the V gene TRBV6-2 or TRBV6-3; TRBD2 aligns across 7 bases. Germline V gene sequence: CDR1 MNHEY, CDR2 SVGEGT. With V trimmed by 4 bases and J by 2 bases, 10 bases remained unmatched. There are 16 residues in the CDR3.

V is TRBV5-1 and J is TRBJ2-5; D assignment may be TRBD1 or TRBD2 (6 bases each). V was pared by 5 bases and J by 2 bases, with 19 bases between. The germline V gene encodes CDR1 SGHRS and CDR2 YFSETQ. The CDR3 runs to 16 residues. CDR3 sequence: CASRSGGGTPQETQYF. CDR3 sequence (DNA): TGCGCCAGCAGAAGCGGTGGGGGGACACCGCAAGAGACCCAGTACTTC.

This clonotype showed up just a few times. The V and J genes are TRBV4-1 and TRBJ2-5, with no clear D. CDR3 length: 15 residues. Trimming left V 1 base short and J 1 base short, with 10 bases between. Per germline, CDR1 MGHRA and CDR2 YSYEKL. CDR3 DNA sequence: TGCGCCAGCAGCCAAGGAGCGAAATCCCAAGAGACCCAGTACTTC. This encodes CASSQGAKSQETQYF.

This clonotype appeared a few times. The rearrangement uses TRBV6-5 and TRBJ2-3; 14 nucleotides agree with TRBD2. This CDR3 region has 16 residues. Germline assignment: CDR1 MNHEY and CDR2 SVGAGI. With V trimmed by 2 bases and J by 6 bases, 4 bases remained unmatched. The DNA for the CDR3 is TGTGCCAGCAGTTACGGGGGGACTAGCGGGGGTGATACGCAGTATTTT. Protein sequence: CASSYGGTSGGDTQYF.

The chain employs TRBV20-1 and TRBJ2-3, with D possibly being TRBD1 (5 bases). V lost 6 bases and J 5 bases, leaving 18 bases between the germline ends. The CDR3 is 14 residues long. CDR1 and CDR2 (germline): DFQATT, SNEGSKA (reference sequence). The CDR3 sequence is CSATGAQRGDTQYF. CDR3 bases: TGCAGTGCCACAGGTGCTCAGCGAGGAGATACGCAGTATTTT.

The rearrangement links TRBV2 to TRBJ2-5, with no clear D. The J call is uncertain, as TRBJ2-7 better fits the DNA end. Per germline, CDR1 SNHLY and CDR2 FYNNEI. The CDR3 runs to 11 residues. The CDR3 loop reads CARKDNYEQYF. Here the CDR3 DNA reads TGTGCCAGGAAAGATAATTACGAGCAGTACTTC.

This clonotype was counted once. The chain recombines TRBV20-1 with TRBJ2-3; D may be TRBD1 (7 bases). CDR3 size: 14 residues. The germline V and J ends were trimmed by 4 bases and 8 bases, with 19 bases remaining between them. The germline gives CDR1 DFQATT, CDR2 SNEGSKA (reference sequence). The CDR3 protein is CSATLANRGGTQYF. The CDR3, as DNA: TGCAGTGCTACTCTAGCGAACAGGGGAGGTACGCAGTATTTT.

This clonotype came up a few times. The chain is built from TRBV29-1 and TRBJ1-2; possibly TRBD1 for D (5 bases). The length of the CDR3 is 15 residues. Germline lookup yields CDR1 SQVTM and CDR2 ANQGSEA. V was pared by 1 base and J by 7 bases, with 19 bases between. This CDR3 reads CSVEASTGRGAGYTF. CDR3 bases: TGCAGCGTTGAAGCGTCTACAGGAAGGGGAGCTGGCTACACCTTC.

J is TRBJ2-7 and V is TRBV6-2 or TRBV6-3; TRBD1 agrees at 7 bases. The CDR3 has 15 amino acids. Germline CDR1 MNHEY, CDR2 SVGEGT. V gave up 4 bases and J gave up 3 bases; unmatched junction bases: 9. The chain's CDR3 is CASSSPQQGHYEQYF. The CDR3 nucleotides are TGTGCCAGCAGTTCTCCCCAACAGGGGCACTACGAGCAGTACTTC.

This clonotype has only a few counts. CDR3 sequence: CSGSGTGCEQYF. The DNA of the CDR3 is TGCAGCGGGTCCGGGACAGGGTGCGAGCAGTACTTC. The rearrangement joins TRBV29-1 to TRBJ2-7, with 9 nucleotides matching TRBD1. Per germline, CDR1 SQVTM and CDR2 ANQGSEA. This CDR3 is 12 amino acids long. Germline trimming cut 7 bases from V and 6 bases from J; bases unmatched to any gene: 7.

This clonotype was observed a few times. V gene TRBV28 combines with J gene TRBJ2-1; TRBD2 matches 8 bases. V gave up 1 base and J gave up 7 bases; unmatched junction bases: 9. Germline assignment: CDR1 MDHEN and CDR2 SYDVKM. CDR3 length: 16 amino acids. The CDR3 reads CASSLSHGGGSNEQFF. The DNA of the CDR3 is TGTGCCAGCAGTTTATCCCATGGCGGGGGGTCTAATGAGCAGTTCTTC.

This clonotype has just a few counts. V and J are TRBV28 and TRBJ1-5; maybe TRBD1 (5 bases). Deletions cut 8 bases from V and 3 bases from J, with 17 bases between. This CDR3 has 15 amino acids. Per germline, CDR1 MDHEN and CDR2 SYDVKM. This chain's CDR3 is CASDMFGRDNQPQHF. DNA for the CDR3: TGTGCCAGCGATATGTTTGGCAGGGACAATCAGCCCCAGCATTTT.

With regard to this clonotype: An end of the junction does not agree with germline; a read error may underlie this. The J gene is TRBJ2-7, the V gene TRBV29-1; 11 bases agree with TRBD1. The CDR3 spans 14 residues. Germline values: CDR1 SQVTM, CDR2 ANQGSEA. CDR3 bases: TGCAGCGCTGAAGGGGACAGGGGGATCGACGAGCAGTACTTC. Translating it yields CSAEGDRGIDEQYF.

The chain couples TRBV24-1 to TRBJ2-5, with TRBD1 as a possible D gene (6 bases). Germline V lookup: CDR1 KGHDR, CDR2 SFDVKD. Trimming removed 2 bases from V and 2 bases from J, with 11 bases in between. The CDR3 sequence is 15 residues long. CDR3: CATSDSRTVQETQYF. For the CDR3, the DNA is TGTGCCACCAGTGATTCCCGGACAGTTCAAGAGACCCAGTACTTC.

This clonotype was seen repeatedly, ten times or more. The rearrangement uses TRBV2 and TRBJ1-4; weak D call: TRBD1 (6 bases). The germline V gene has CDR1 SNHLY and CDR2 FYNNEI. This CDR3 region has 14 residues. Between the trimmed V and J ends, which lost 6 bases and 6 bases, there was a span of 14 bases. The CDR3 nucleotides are TGTGCCAGCAGCGAGAACAGGGACGATGAAAAACTGTTTTTT. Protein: CASSENRDDEKLFF.